This is a list of T cell receptor beta chains from one sample in a study of early T cells in non-severe SARS-CoV-2 infection. TCRdb analysed the 5' RACE reads with MiXCR anew, one entry per CDR3 protein. The sample lists around 78,000 distinct CDR3 sequences, over 12% occurring once. The sample comprised whole blood. The origin of the receptors is an adult who was a healthcare worker with PCR-confirmed SARS-CoV-2 infection or an uninfected control (not recorded which). CDR3s include the opening cysteine and the closing phenylalanine or tryptophan. Each record gives: CDR3 length, V gene, J gene, CDR3 protein.

>13|TRBV24-1|TRBJ2-1
CATSESFHPEQFF
>15|TRBV4-1|TRBJ2-1
CASSRGTSSYNEQFF
>15|TRBV20-1|TRBJ2-6
CSARRDSAGANVLTF
>15|TRBV12-3/TRBV12-4|TRBJ2-3
CASSPTSGRLDTQYF
>15|TRBV29-1|TRBJ1-4
CSVEDQGGAGEKLFF
>10|TRBV6-1|TRBJ1-2
CASEGFGYTF
>15|TRBV6-5|TRBJ2-7
CASSRVLAGRGEQYF
>13|TRBV5-4|TRBJ2-1
CASSLTGYNEQFF
>14|TRBV19|TRBJ2-7
CAVSPGTGEYEQYF
>21|TRBV19|TRBJ2-2
CASSYSRQQGAPLKNTGELFF
>8|TRBV29-1|TRBJ1-2
CSVDGYTF
>13|TRBV7-2|TRBJ1-1
CASSLIGWAEAFF
>14|TRBV20-1|TRBJ2-7
CSASSDKATYEQYF
>13|TRBV29-1|TRBJ2-7
CSVELRDPYEQYF
>14|TRBV11-3|TRBJ2-3
CASSLASVADTQYF
>15|TRBV20-1|TRBJ2-1
CSASGLVGVYNEQFF
>12|TRBV29-1|TRBJ2-3
CSVEDGPDTQYF
>15|TRBV6-5|TRBJ1-6
CASSYSSPLNSPLHF
>14|TRBV20-1|TRBJ2-7
CSTSRAGNSYEQYF
>15|TRBV4-2|TRBJ2-7
CASSQEASGDYEQYF
>15|TRBV4-1|TRBJ2-3
CASSQENRGTDTQYF
>11|TRBV10-2|TRBJ2-1
CASSHYNEQFF
>14|TRBV7-9|TRBJ2-1
CASSFRGTKNEQFF
>15|TRBV5-5|TRBJ2-3
CASSLELASTDTQYF
>13|TRBV9|TRBJ2-3
CASSVALTDTQYF
>13|TRBV7-2|TRBJ2-7
CASSLGVGSEQYF
>14|TRBV5-1|TRBJ1-1
CASSRGERNTEAFF
>14|TRBV6-2/TRBV6-3|TRBJ1-5
CASSQRTGNQPQHF
>18|TRBV6-4|TRBJ2-7
CASSDPEGTGGDPYEQYF
>14|TRBV6-1|TRBJ2-7
CASTDRDRPYDQYF
>15|TRBV7-2|TRBJ2-1
CASSSRPGAYNEQFF
>15|TRBV20-1|TRBJ2-7
CSARDGASGVNKQYF
>14|TRBV19|TRBJ1-4
CASSIGRDNEKLFF
>15|TRBV28|TRBJ2-4
CATWRGQQAKNIQYF
>12|TRBV6-1|TRBJ1-1
CASSATGPEAFF
>14|TRBV7-9|TRBJ2-5
CASSLALGRETQYF
>15|TRBV7-3|TRBJ2-7
CASSRQGGSSYEQYF
>13|TRBV19|TRBJ1-5
CASGTELNQPQHF
>15|TRBV5-1|TRBJ1-6
CASSSRQNPNSPLHF
>12|TRBV7-6|TRBJ2-1
CASSPQGYEQFF
>13|TRBV30|TRBJ1-2
CAWTGVQSYGYTF
>13|TRBV15|TRBJ1-2
CATSPTRAYGYTF
>13|TRBV20-1|TRBJ2-7
CIPGPLNSYEQYF
>15|TRBV7-9|TRBJ2-2
CASSPWEQNTGELFF